These 13 T cell receptor beta chains came from one sample sequenced in a study of blood T cells in healthy people across ages. Next came a second PCR, run for about 6 to 12 cycles, which used a sample-barcoded 5' primer along with a J-beta primer mix. TCRdb independently ran MiXCR on the 5' RACE reads; one entry per CDR3 protein. The repertoire holds about a million distinct CDR3 sequences, with just over 50% as singletons. Specimen: blood. These receptors were taken from a woman aged 60-70 years in good health.

The chain combines TRBV6-1 with TRBJ2-5; 8 nucleotides agree with TRBD2. The CDR3 is 15 residues long. The germline V gene has CDR1 MNHNS and CDR2 SASEGT. V trimming: 7 bases; J trimming: 5 bases; junction bases outside the gene matches: 12. The CDR3 nucleotides read TGTGCCAGCACGTCGGCAGCGGGAGCGCTGGAGACCCAGTACTTC. Encoded protein: CASTSAAGALETQYF.

This clonotype has just one count. CDR3 DNA sequence: TGTGCCAGCGAACACAGGGTGACTAGCGGAACCCACACAGATACGCAGTATTTT. It codes for CASEHRVTSGTHTDTQYF. This rearrangement joins TRBV2 to TRBJ2-3, with 9 nucleotides matching TRBD2. The germline gives CDR1 SNHLY, CDR2 FYNNEI. The V gene end was trimmed by 8 bases and the J gene end by 2 bases; junction bases not matched to a gene: 17. This CDR3 comprises 18 residues.

The rearrangement uses TRBV28 and TRBJ1-2; D unresolved. The CDR3 has 13 residues. From germline, CDR1 is MDHEN and CDR2 SYDVKM. V dropped 7 bases and J dropped 7 bases, with 16 bases sitting between them. CDR3 sequence (DNA): TGTGCCAGCAACGGGCCAGGAGGGTCTGGCTACACCTTC. Protein: CASNGPGGSGYTF.

In its sample, this clonotype was seen a few times. CDR3 sequence (DNA): TGCGCCAGCAGCTTGGAAGGGACAGGGATACAGCCCCAGCATTTT. Translated, it gives CASSLEGTGIQPQHF. V is TRBV5-1 and J is TRBJ1-5, with 9 bases aligning to TRBD1. The CDR3 consists of 15 residues. Germline V lookup: CDR1 SGHRS, CDR2 YFSETQ. V gave up 0 bases and J gave up 7 bases; unmatched junction bases: 5.

V usage is TRBV7-8 and J usage is TRBJ2-7, with D perhaps matching TRBD2 (5 bases). V was shortened by 8 bases and J by 2 bases, with 28 bases between the two germline ends. Germline V lookup: CDR1 SGHVS, CDR2 FQNEAQ. This CDR3 has 18 residues. CDR3 sequence reads: CASAKPKEEASRAYEQYF. As DNA, the CDR3 is TGTGCCAGCGCGAAGCCAAAAGAGGAGGCGTCTAGAGCCTACGAGCAGTACTTC.

The chain links TRBV6-6 to TRBJ1-4; no firm D call. Trimming removed 2 bases from V and 6 bases from J, with 7 bases in between. Germline CDR1 is MNHNY and CDR2 is SVGAGI (reference sequence). This CDR3 spans 13 amino acids. The CDR3, as DNA: TGTGCCAGCAGTTACAGGGATTATGAAAAACTGTTTTTT. Translation gives CASSYRDYEKLFF.

The chain recombines TRBV4-3 with TRBJ2-3; TRBD1 might be the D (6 bases). Trimming removed 3 bases at V and 0 bases at J, with 13 bases between. The germline V gene has CDR1 LGHNA and CDR2 YSLEER. The CDR3 is made up of 16 amino acids. CDR3 in DNA: TGCGCCAGCAGCCACACCGGGACAAGAAGCACAGATACGCAGTATTTT. Translation: CASSHTGTRSTDTQYF.

The CDR3 DNA reads TGCAGCGTCCGTTACGGGTCCTCCTACGAGCAGTACTTC. Protein sequence: CSVRYGSSYEQYF. The rearrangement joins TRBV29-1 to TRBJ2-7; D gene uncertain. CDR1 is SQVTM, CDR2 ANQGSEA, per germline. The V gene lost 6 bases and the J gene lost 0 bases, with 12 bases spanning the gap. The CDR3 covers 13 residues.

The rearrangement joins TRBV10-3 to TRBJ1-1; no clear D gene. The CDR3 runs to 12 residues. V dropped 11 bases and J dropped 1 base, with 11 bases sitting between them. Germline CDR1 reads ENHRY; CDR2 reads SYGVKD. CDR3 sequence reads: CAVLRANTEAFF. In DNA form, the CDR3 reads TGTGCCGTCTTGAGAGCGAACACTGAAGCTTTCTTT.

There are a few counts of this clonotype. The genes are TRBV7-9 and TRBJ2-1; 8 bases agree with TRBD2. This CDR3 is built from 14 residues. The ends lost 5 bases at V and 7 bases at J; junction bases unmatched: 7. Germline CDR1 SEHNR, CDR2 FQNEAQ (reference sequence). CDR3 coding DNA: TGTGCCAGCAGCCCAAGGACTAGCTTGAATGAGCAGTTCTTC. Translated: CASSPRTSLNEQFF.

The V gene is TRBV28, the J gene TRBJ2-7, with 9 bases lining up with TRBD1. The J call may not be correct, given that the DNA end is closer to TRBJ2-5. Germline-derived CDR1 and CDR2 are MDHEN and SYDVKM. This CDR3 has 15 residues. The CDR3 sequence is CASSRNRGRRETQYF. CDR3 bases: TGTGCCAGCAGCCGTAACAGGGGGCGCAGGGAGACCCAGTACTTC.

The chain combines TRBV7-8 with TRBJ2-7; 11 bases are a match to TRBD1. The CDR3 extends over 15 amino acids. Germline lookup yields CDR1 SGHVS and CDR2 FQNEAQ. J lost 3 bases, V lost 8 bases, and 9 bases had no gene match. The CDR3 reads CASGRGTGGFYEQYF. The CDR3 nucleotides are TGTGCCAGCGGCCGCGGGACAGGGGGTTTCTACGAGCAGTACTTC. Full variable domain (outside the CDR3, taken from reference TRBV7-8 and TRBJ2-7): GAGVSQSPRYKVAKRGQDVALRCDPISGHVSLFWYQQALGQGPEFLTYFQNEAQLDKSGLPSDRFFAERPEGSVSTLKIQRTQQEDSAVYLCASGRGTGGFYEQYFGPGTRLTVT.

A remark on this clonotype: One junction end does not reproduce the germline sequence, and a read error may be involved. This chain uses TRBV14 with TRBJ2-1, with 13 positions matching TRBD2. This CDR3 region has 18 residues. Looked up from germline, CDR1 is SGHDN and CDR2 is FVKESK. CDR3 coding DNA: TGTGCCAGCAGCCAAGATCTCGGACTAGCGGGAGTCTACAAGGAGCAGTTCTTC. It encodes CASSQDLGLAGVYKEQFF.